The present T cell receptor (beta chain) was sequenced within a study of CD8 T cell repertoires and HIV-1 epitope variants. Across the study: Equal numbers of autologous T cell-negative cells presented antigen to enriched T cells.

Notes on this clone: Its antigen remains unidentified.

Only in-frame clones appear in the TCRdb table, and some are missing; sequencing was by immunoSEQ multiplex PCR. The profile shows a few thousand clones, around 64% of them singletons. CDR3 length equals 12 residues. Germline V gene sequence: CDR1 SQVTM, CDR2 ANQGSEA. V was shortened by 6 bases and J by 3 bases, with 12 bases between the two germline ends. The sample was cultured CD8+ T cells derived from PBMCs. This rearrangement joins TRBV29-1 to TRBJ2-7, with D possibly TRBD2 on 6 matching bases. This receptor was identified in a male donor with HIV. DNA for the CDR3: TGCAGCGTGGAGGGGAGTAGCTACGAGCAGTACTTC. Its translation is CSVEGSSYEQYF.